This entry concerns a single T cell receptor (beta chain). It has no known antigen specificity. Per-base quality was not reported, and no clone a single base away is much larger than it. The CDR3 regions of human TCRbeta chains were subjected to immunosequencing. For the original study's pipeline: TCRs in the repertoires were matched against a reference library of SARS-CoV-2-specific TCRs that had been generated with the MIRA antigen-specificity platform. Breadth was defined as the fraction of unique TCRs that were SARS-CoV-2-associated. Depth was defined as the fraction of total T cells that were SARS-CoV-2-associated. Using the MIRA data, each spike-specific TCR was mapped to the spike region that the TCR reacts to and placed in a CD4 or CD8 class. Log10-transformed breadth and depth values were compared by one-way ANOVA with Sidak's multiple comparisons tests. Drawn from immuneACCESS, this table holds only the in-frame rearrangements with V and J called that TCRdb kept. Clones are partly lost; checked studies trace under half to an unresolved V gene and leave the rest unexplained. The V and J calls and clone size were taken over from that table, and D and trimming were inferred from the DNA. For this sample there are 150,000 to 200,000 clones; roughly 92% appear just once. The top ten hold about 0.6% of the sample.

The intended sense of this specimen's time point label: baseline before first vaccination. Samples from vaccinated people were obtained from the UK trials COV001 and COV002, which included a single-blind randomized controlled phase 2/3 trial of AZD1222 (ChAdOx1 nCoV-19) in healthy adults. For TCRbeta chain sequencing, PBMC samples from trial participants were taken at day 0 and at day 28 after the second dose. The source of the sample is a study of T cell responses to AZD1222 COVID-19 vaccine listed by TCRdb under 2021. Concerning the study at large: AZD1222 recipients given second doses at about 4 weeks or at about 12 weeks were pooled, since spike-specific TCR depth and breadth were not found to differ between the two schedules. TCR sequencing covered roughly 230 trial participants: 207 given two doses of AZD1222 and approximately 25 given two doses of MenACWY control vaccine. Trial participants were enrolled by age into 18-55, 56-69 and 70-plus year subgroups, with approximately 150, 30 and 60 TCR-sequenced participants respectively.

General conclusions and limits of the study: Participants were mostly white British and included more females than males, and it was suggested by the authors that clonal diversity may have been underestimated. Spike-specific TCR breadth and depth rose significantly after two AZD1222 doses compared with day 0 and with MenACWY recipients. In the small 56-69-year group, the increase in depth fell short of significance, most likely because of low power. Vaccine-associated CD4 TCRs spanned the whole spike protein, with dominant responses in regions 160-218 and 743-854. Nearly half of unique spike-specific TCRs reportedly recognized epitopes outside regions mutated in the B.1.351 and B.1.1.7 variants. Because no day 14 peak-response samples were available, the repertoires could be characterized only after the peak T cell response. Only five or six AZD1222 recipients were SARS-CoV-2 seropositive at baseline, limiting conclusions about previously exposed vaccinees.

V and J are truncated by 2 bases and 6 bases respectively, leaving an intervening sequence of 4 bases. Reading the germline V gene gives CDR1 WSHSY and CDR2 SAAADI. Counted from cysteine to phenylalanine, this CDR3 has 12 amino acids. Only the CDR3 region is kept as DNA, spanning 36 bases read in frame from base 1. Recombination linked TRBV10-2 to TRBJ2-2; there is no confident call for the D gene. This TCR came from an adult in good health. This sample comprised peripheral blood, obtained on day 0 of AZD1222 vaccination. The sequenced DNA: TGCGCCAGCAGTGAGGTTGCCGGGGAGCTGTTTTTT. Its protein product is CASSEVAGELFF.